Here is one T cell receptor (beta chain) with its context. This clonotype was found a few times. Its antigen is not yet known. No much larger clonotype is one base removed from it; base qualities were not supplied. The reads were generated on an Illumina NovaSeq 6000. TCRalpha and TCRbeta cDNA libraries were built by 5'RACE with constant-segment primers, adding sample barcodes and unique molecular identifiers. Trizol reagent was used to extract RNA from every sample. The libraries were amplified in two PCR steps, and the second step added a second sample barcode and Illumina TruSeq adapters. The libraries were sequenced on an Illumina NovaSeq using 2 x 150 bp paired-end reads. Regarding the original processing steps: The reads were demultiplexed and collapsed into UMI-guided consensus sequences using migec v1.2.7. Using mixcr v2.1.11, UMI consensuses were aligned to TRA and TRB V and J templates and then assembled into clonotypes. A clonotype was counted as expanded or contracted only if both edgeR and NoisET called the change significant, with noise models trained on biological replicates. edgeR calls used a false discovery rate-adjusted p below 0.01 and a log2 fold-change threshold of 1. As an exploratory analysis of dynamics, max-normalized trajectories of the 1000 most abundant clonotypes were examined with PCA combined with hierarchical clustering. Separately sequenced CD4+ and CD8+ repertoires were used to assign the CD4 or CD8 phenotype of responding clones. In TCRdb, the public reads were trimmed at Q25 with fastp and aligned with MiXCR, with productive beta chains retained. Identical CDR3 proteins give one entry, which carries the most common genes and DNA. V and J calls and clone size were set by TCRdb, not the authors. The sample table contains 110,000 to 150,000 distinct CDR3 sequences; only one count was recorded for around 14% of them. The top ten constitute around 27% of the sample.

Ficoll-Paque density gradient centrifugation was the method used to isolate PBMCs. The CDR3 measures 15 amino acids from cysteine to phenylalanine. The DNA shown is the 45-base CDR3, in frame from base 1. V is pared back by 0 bases and J by 2 bases, with 12 bases lying between the germline termini. The germline V gene sets CDR1 to SGDLS and CDR2 to YYNGEE. These data come from a study of T-cell memory formation after mild COVID-19 listed by TCRdb under 2021. Regarding the study in general: TCR sequence clusters from the two donors were found to be largely donor specific. In two donors, T-cell clones that expanded and contracted after mild COVID-19 were tracked by sequencing TCRalpha and TCRbeta repertoires over time. Two young, previously healthy adult volunteers, one female and one male, were included in the cohort. Paper-wide results and their limitations: Whether the second-wave clones peaking on day 37 were SARS-CoV-2 specific was not confirmed. Clones contracting from day 15 to 85 had balanced CD4/CD8 phenotypes, while a second wave expanding from day 15 to 37 was biased towards CD4+. The study covered only two mild cases, and larger cohorts including severe cases with pre-infection samples were considered necessary. The detection of some responding clones in pre-infection memory suggests that pre-existing cross-reactive memory T cells joined the SARS-CoV-2 response. Contracting CD4+ clones were located mainly in the CM and EM memory subsets, whereas CD8+ clones were found to be enriched in EMRA.

The sequence is built from TRBV9 and TRBJ2-7; TRBD1 might be the D gene, on 6 matching bases. The receptor was derived from an adult woman who had mild COVID-19 (a few samples of this study predate the infection). The sample titles of this study are shuffled in the database, so cell type and time point are left out; the donor was told from shared clones. Sequences were obtained from PBMCs or a T cell subset sorted from them (not recorded which). The base sequence is TGTGCCAGCAGCGTAGCTACAGGGTTCGCCTACGAGCAGTACTTC. It translates to CASSVATGFAYEQYF.